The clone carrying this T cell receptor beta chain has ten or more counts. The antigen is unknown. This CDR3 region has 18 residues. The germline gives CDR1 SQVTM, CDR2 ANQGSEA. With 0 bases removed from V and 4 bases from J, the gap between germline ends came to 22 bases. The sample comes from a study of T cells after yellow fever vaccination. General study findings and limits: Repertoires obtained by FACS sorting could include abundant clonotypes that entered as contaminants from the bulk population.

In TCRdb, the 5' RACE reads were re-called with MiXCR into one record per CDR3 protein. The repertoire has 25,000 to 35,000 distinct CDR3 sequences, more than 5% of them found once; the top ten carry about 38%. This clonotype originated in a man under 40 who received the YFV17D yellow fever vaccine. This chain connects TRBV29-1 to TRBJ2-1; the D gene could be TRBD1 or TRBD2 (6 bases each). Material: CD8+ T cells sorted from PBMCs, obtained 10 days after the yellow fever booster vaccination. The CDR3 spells CSVEDPEGGAKRYNEQFF. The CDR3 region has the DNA TGCAGCGTTGAAGATCCGGAGGGGGGCGCGAAGCGGTACAATGAGCAGTTCTTC.